What follows are 27 T cell receptor beta chains derived from one specimen sequenced in a study of response to subunit inactivated influenza vaccine. Each CDR3 protein is one row after TCRdb ran MiXCR on the RT-PCR reads. The table has more than 200,000 distinct CDR3 sequences, roughly an eighth seen once. This material consisted of non-naive T cells sorted from PBMCs, taken roughly 2 weeks before vaccination. The source of these receptors is a man aged 50 to 59 who received an inactivated influenza vaccine.

The chain joins TRBV29-1 to TRBJ2-1, with 9 bases matching TRBD2. The V gene's germline CDR1 is SQVTM and CDR2 ANQGSEA. V shed 8 bases, J shed 3 bases, and the junction held 8 bases outside the gene matches. The CDR3 spans 14 residues. The CDR3 DNA reads as TGCAGCACCAAAGGGCGGGAGGGCTACAATGAGCAGTTCTTC. Translated: CSTKGREGYNEQFF.

CDR3 DNA sequence: TGCAGTGCTCCGACTAGCGGGAGAGGGAATGAGCAGTTCTTC. It yields the protein CSAPTSGRGNEQFF. The rearrangement uses TRBV20-1 and TRBJ2-1; 12 nucleotides match TRBD2. The CDR3 extends over 14 amino acids. The V segment lost 5 bases and the J segment 7 bases; nucleotides outside the gene matches: 6. Germline V gives CDR1 DFQATT, CDR2 SNEGSKA (reference sequence).

A few counts support this clonotype. The chain's CDR3 is CASSPQGAGANVLTF. CDR3 bases: TGTGCCAGCAGTCCCCAGGGAGCTGGGGCCAACGTCCTGACTTTC. V and J are TRBV12-3 or TRBV12-4 and TRBJ2-6; tentatively, D is TRBD1 or TRBD2 (5 bases each). V shed 5 bases and J shed 2 bases, with 10 bases lying between them. This CDR3 has 15 residues.

The sample holds a few counts of this clonotype. The gene calls are TRBV5-1 and TRBJ2-7; D perhaps matches TRBD1 (6 bases). Trimming cost V 7 bases and J 3 bases, with 11 bases left between them. The CDR3 sequence is 12 residues long. Germline V gives CDR1 SGHRS, CDR2 YFSETQ. CDR3 sequence reads: CASSRDNYEQYF. The DNA of the CDR3 is TGCGCCAGCTCCCGGGACAACTACGAGCAGTACTTC.

The chain uses TRBV7-2 and TRBJ2-1, with TRBD2 identical over 7 bases. V lost 7 bases to trimming and J lost 3 bases; unmatched junction nucleotides: 9. The CDR3 totals 15 residues. Germline lookup yields CDR1 SGHTA and CDR2 FQGNSA. CDR3 DNA sequence: TGTGCCAGCAATGCGCGGGAGACTAACTACAATGAGCAGTTCTTC. It translates to CASNARETNYNEQFF.

The rearrangement links TRBV9 to TRBJ2-1, with 7 nucleotides matching TRBD2. CDR1 and CDR2 from the germline V gene are SGDLS and YYNGEE. J lost 3 bases, V lost 0 bases, and 9 bases had no gene match. This CDR3 is built from 17 residues. CDR3 loop: CASSVALRGSGYNEQFF. CDR3 nucleotides: TGTGCCAGCAGCGTAGCTTTGCGGGGGAGTGGCTACAATGAGCAGTTCTTC.

This clonotype was observed a handful of times. This rearrangement joins TRBV6-2 or TRBV6-3 to TRBJ1-2, with a weak D call TRBD1 (6 bases). Trimming cost V 6 bases and J 4 bases, with 21 bases left between them. The germline V gene has CDR1 MNHEY and CDR2 SVGEGT. This CDR3 is built from 16 residues. CDR3 in amino acids: CASSLQGMEVLYGYTF. CDR3 nucleotides: TGTGCCAGCAGCTTACAGGGTATGGAAGTTCTCTATGGCTACACCTTC.

This clonotype was recorded a few times. V gene TRBV7-2 combines with J gene TRBJ2-1; unclear D gene. Germline loops: CDR1 SGHTA, CDR2 FQGNSA. CDR3 length: 13 amino acids. V shed 5 bases and J shed 4 bases, with 9 bases lying between them. The CDR3 spells CASSQMSYNEQFF. CDR3 in DNA: TGTGCCAGCAGCCAAATGTCATACAATGAGCAGTTCTTC.

This clonotype has at least ten counts. The V gene is TRBV19, the J gene TRBJ1-5, with a weak D call TRBD1 (5 bases). The CDR3 runs to 16 residues. Germline-derived CDR1 and CDR2 are LNHDA and SQIVND (reference sequence). Trimming took 7 bases from V and 0 from J, leaving 16 bases between them. The DNA for the CDR3 is TGTGCCAGTACCTCTGGTGAGGGGAATAGCAATCAGCCCCAGCATTTT. It specifies CASTSGEGNSNQPQHF.

This chain connects TRBV7-3 to TRBJ2-1, with D uncertain. The length of the CDR3 is 13 residues. V was trimmed by 4 bases and J by 10 bases, leaving 14 bases between them. Germline V gives CDR1 SGHTA, CDR2 FQGTGA. The CDR3 spells CASSSALTREQFF. The CDR3 nucleotides are TGTGCCAGCAGCTCCGCCCTAACGAGAGAGCAGTTCTTC.

This sequence joins TRBV29-1 and TRBJ2-7; no clear D. The CDR3 has 12 residues. V was shortened by 0 bases and J by 3 bases, with 6 bases between the two germline ends. Germline lookup yields CDR1 SQVTM and CDR2 ANQGSEA. The CDR3, as DNA: TGCAGCGTTGAAGATGGGGTCTACGAGCAGTACTTC. Protein sequence: CSVEDGVYEQYF.

This clonotype was detected only a few times. The chain recombines TRBV10-3 with TRBJ1-5; no reliable D call. The ends were cut back, 8 bases at V and 8 bases at J, with 16 bases in the middle. The CDR3 consists of 13 residues. Germline CDR1 is ENHRY and CDR2 is SYGVKD. The CDR3, as DNA: TGTGCCATCCGGGGAGGAACCGCAGAGCCCCAGCATTTT. Its translation is CAIRGGTAEPQHF.

V is TRBV7-9 and J is TRBJ1-4; 7 bases fit TRBD1. The CDR3 sequence is 16 residues long. Looked up from germline, CDR1 is SEHNR and CDR2 is FQNEAQ (reference sequence). The ends lost 5 bases at V and 8 bases at J; junction bases unmatched: 14. In DNA form, the CDR3 reads TGTGCCAGCAGCACGGGACAGCGTGAGGGCTACGAAAAACTGTTTTTT. It encodes CASSTGQREGYEKLFF. Variable domain in full (rest from reference TRBV7-9 and TRBJ1-4): DTGVSQNPRHKITKRGQNVTFRCDPISEHNRLYWYRQTLGQGPEFLTYFQNEAQLEKSRLLSDRFSAERPKGSFSTLEIQRTEQGDSAMYLCASSTGQREGYEKLFFGSGTQLSVL.

The rearrangement joins TRBV3-1 to TRBJ1-5, with a possible D match to TRBD1 (5 bases). The CDR3 is 15 residues long. V was pared by 0 bases and J by 3 bases, with 9 bases between. The germline CDR1 and CDR2 sequences are LGHDT and YNNKEL (reference sequence). CDR3 sequence (DNA): TGTGCCAGCAGCCAAGATTACAGGAACAATCAGCCCCAGCATTTT. Its protein product is CASSQDYRNNQPQHF.

This clonotype was recorded a few times. The rearrangement uses TRBV20-1 and TRBJ2-1; 8 positions agree with TRBD2. The CDR3 extends over 14 amino acids. J lost 8 bases, V lost 0 bases, and 6 bases had no gene match. In germline, CDR1 is DFQATT, CDR2 SNEGSKA (reference sequence). The CDR3 loop is CSARDPGGLDEQFF. The CDR3 DNA follows: TGCAGTGCTAGAGATCCGGGGGGGCTAGATGAGCAGTTCTTC.

This clonotype was recorded at least ten times. This chain joins TRBV5-1 and TRBJ1-2; D ambiguous. The CDR3 is 14 amino acids. Per germline, CDR1 SGHRS and CDR2 YFSETQ. V was shortened by 0 bases and J by 5 bases, with 11 bases between the two germline ends. CDR3 DNA: TGCGCCAGCAGCTTGGCCTCAGGAAATTATGGCTACACCTTC. This codes for CASSLASGNYGYTF. The full variable domain, completed using reference TRBV5-1 and TRBJ1-2, is KAGVTQTPRYLIKTRGQQVTLSCSPISGHRSVSWYQQTPGQGLQFLFEYFSETQRNKGNFPGRFSGRQFSNSRSEMNVSTLELGDSALYLCASSLASGNYGYTFGSGTRLTVV.

V usage is TRBV12-3 or TRBV12-4 and J usage is TRBJ1-6; TRBD1 is a possible D gene (5 bases). The CDR3 is 16 residues long. V was cut by 2 bases and J by 8 bases, with 16 bases left in between. CDR3 in DNA: TGTGCCAGCAGTTTATCCACGGCAGGGAGATATTCACCCCTCCACTTT. It yields the protein CASSLSTAGRYSPLHF.

This rearrangement joins TRBV20-1 to TRBJ2-5, with no clear D. CDR1 and CDR2 (germline): DFQATT, SNEGSKA (reference sequence). The CDR3 is 12 amino acids. The germline V and J ends were trimmed by 0 bases and 5 bases, with 7 bases remaining between them. The CDR3 sequence: CSARDRSETQYF. The CDR3 DNA follows: TGCAGTGCTAGAGATAGGAGTGAGACCCAGTACTTC.

The V gene is TRBV4-1, the J gene TRBJ2-1; TRBD2 agrees at 14 bases. This CDR3 region has 20 residues. The V and J ends lost 3 bases and 0 bases, in that order; junction bases with no gene match: 10. CDR1 and CDR2 (germline): MGHRA, YSYEKL. CDR3 sequence reads: CASSHSTSGGVKSSYNEQFF. For the CDR3, the DNA is TGCGCCAGCAGCCACTCGACTAGCGGGGGGGTCAAAAGCTCCTACAATGAGCAGTTCTTC.

This clonotype was seen a handful of times. This sequence joins TRBV6-1 and TRBJ2-1, with 10 bases aligning to TRBD2. The CDR3 spans 15 residues. Germline-derived CDR1 and CDR2 are MNHNS and SASEGT. Germline trimming cut 8 bases from V and 8 bases from J; bases unmatched to any gene: 12. The CDR3 loop reads CASSPAGGALYEQFF. The CDR3 nucleotides are TGTGCCAGCTCCCCAGCGGGGGGGGCCTTGTATGAGCAGTTCTTC.

This clonotype has a handful of counts. V is TRBV6-1 and J is TRBJ1-2; D remains ambiguous. V shed 10 bases and J shed 4 bases, with 19 bases lying between them. The CDR3 consists of 14 residues. Germline CDR1 and CDR2: MNHNS and SASEGT. DNA of the CDR3: TGTGCCACCCTAAGGGATATCGGTAGCTATGGCTACACCTTC. Translation gives CATLRDIGSYGYTF.

A few counts support this clonotype. This rearrangement joins TRBV7-8 to TRBJ2-5; either TRBD1 or TRBD2 may fit D (6 bases each). The CDR3 covers 15 residues. V was pared by 5 bases and J by 7 bases, with 20 bases between. CDR1 is SGHVS, CDR2 FQNEAQ, per germline. CDR3 coding DNA: TGTGCCAGCAGCCCCGCCGGGGGCGCCCAATTGACCCAGTACTTC. Its translation: CASSPAGGAQLTQYF.

This clonotype was detected ten times or more. V is TRBV28 and J is TRBJ2-7; either TRBD1 or TRBD2 may fit D (6 bases each). Per the germline V gene, CDR1 is MDHEN and CDR2 is SYDVKM. Between the trimmed V and J ends, which lost 7 bases and 4 bases, there was a span of 17 bases. The CDR3 sequence is 14 residues long. This chain's CDR3 is CASTPSGARYEQYF. The CDR3 DNA follows: TGTGCCAGCACCCCCTCGGGGGCGCGTTACGAGCAGTACTTC.

In this sample, this clonotype turned up many times. This sequence joins TRBV6-2 or TRBV6-3 and TRBJ2-2; maybe TRBD1 (5 bases). V lost 7 bases and J 11 bases, leaving 23 bases between the germline ends. CDR3 size: 15 residues. Germline V CDR1 and CDR2: MNHEY, SVGEGT. This CDR3 reads CASKGPKTEITELFF. CDR3 sequence (DNA): TGTGCCAGCAAGGGGCCTAAGACAGAGATAACCGAGCTGTTTTTT.

This clonotype has only a few counts. The chain links TRBV29-1 to TRBJ2-7; D possibly corresponds to TRBD2 (6 bases). Germline V CDR1 and CDR2: SQVTM, ANQGSEA. This CDR3 has 16 residues. Trimming cost V 4 bases and J 0 bases, with 19 bases left between them. This CDR3 reads CSVVGGIGGPSYEQYF. Written as DNA, the CDR3 is TGCAGCGTTGTGGGGGGAATCGGAGGGCCCTCCTACGAGCAGTACTTC.

This clonotype has at least ten counts. V usage is TRBV20-1 and J usage is TRBJ2-7, with D perhaps TRBD2 (6 bases). Germline loops: CDR1 DFQATT, CDR2 SNEGSKA (reference sequence). Deletions cut 3 bases from V and 2 bases from J, with 14 bases between. This CDR3 is 14 amino acids long. CDR3 residues: CSARGGNNPYEQYF. In nucleotides, the CDR3 is TGCAGTGCTAGGGGCGGGAACAACCCCTACGAGCAGTACTTC.

This clonotype was found a few times. The chain is built from TRBV7-9 and TRBJ2-5; unclear D gene. Germline CDR1 SEHNR, CDR2 FQNEAQ (reference sequence). V lost 0 bases to trimming and J lost 13 bases, with 15 bases between them. The CDR3 contains 13 residues. CDR3 in amino acids: CASSLAGSAPPYF. The DNA of the CDR3 is TGTGCCAGCAGCTTAGCCGGGTCCGCTCCCCCGTACTTC. The complete variable domain, with remaining parts taken from reference TRBV7-9 and TRBJ2-5, reads DTGVSQNPRHKITKRGQNVTFRCDPISEHNRLYWYRQTLGQGPEFLTYFQNEAQLEKSRLLSDRFSAERPKGSFSTLEIQRTEQGDSAMYLCASSLAGSAPPYFGPGTRLLVL.